These 3 T cell receptor beta chains share one sample of origin, sequenced in a study of CXCR3-negative and CXCR3-positive naive CD8 T cells. Study-wide results and caveats: When CXCR3-positive naive cells were set against CXCR3-negative naive cells, the former had more hydrophobic TRB CDR3s.

5' RACE with UMI labels generated the TRB cDNA libraries. From its re-call of the 5' RACE reads, TCRdb lists each CDR3 protein once, without DNA. The specimen's table records tens of thousands of distinct CDR3 sequences. Their cognate antigens are unknown. The sample taken for sequencing was naive CXCR3+ CD8+ T cells from blood. The subset denotes: CD45RO-CCR7+CD27+CD95- naive CD8+ T cells expressing CXCR3 (TNR3+). The receptors here all came from a human donor in good health. Some clones in this sample may be carry-over from other donors' samples.

The chain uses TRBV28 and TRBJ2-1; TCRdb returns TRBD1, unconfirmable since there is no DNA. This CDR3 comprises 13 residues. The germline V gene encodes CDR1 MDHEN and CDR2 SYDVKM. The CDR3 sequence: CASSSPGDNEQFF. The full variable domain, in which reference TRBV28 and TRBJ2-1 provide the parts outside the CDR3, is DVKVTQSSRYLVKRTGEKVFLECVQDMDHENMFWYRQDPGLGLRLIYFSYDVKMKEKGDIPEGYSVSREKKERFSLILESASTNQTSMYLCASSSPGDNEQFFGPGTRLTVL.

The chain carries TRBV7-6 and TRBJ1-1; the TCRdb D gene call, TRBD1, has no DNA to confirm it. The germline V gene encodes CDR1 SGHVS and CDR2 FNYEAQ. The CDR3 sequence is 13 residues long. The CDR3 region is CASSVSGGTEAFF.

The chain carries TRBV6-2 or TRBV6-3 and TRBJ1-1; TCRdb picks TRBD1, but there is no DNA to check that call. Germline CDR1 reads MNHEY; CDR2 reads SVGEGT. The CDR3 length is 14 residues. CDR3: CASRIGTGGTEAFF.